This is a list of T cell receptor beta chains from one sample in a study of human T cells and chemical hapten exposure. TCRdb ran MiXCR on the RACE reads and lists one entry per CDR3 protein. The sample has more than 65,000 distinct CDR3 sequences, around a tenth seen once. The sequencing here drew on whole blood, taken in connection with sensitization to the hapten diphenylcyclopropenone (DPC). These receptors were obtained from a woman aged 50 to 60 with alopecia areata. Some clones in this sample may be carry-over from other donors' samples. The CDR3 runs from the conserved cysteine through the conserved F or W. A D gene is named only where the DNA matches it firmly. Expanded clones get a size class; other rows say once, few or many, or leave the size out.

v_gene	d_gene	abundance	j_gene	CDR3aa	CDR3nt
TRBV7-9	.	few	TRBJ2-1	CASSAGLDEQFF	TGTGCCAGCAGCGCCGGACTCGATGAGCAGTTCTTC
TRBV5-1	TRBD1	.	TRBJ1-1	CASSLEGALNTEAFF	TGCGCCAGCAGCTTGGAGGGGGCCTTGAACACTGAAGCTTTCTTT
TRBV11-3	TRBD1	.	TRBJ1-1	CASSSGQGRVNTEAFF	TGTGCCAGCAGCTCCGGACAGGGGAGGGTGAACACTGAAGCTTTCTTT
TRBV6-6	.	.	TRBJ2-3	CASSQSADTQYF	TGTGCCAGCAGTCAGAGCGCGGATACGCAGTATTTT
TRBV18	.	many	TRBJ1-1	CASSPSRSGAFF	TGTGCCAGCTCACCAAGCAGGTCCGGAGCTTTCTTT
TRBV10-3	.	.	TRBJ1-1	CAVSGATNTEAFF	TGTGCCGTCTCGGGGGCAACGAACACTGAAGCTTTCTTT
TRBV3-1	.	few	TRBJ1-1	CASSQDLRGNTEAFF	TGTGCCAGCAGCCAAGATTTAAGGGGGAACACTGAAGCTTTCTTT
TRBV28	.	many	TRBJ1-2	CAGGAFRAPYLGYTF	TGTGCCGGGGGGGCCTTCAGGGCCCCCTACCTTGGCTACACCTTC
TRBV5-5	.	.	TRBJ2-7	CASSLVADSSYEQYF	TGTGCCAGCAGCTTGGTTGCTGACAGTTCCTACGAGCAGTACTTC
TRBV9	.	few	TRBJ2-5	CASSGTDQGAQYF	TGTGCCAGCAGCGGGACAGACCAAGGGGCCCAGTACTTC
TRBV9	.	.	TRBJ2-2	CASSVVAEQGGELFF	TGTGCCAGCAGCGTAGTGGCAGAGCAGGGCGGGGAGCTGTTTTTT
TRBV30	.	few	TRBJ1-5	CAWSEAREQPQHF	TGTGCCTGGAGTGAGGCTCGGGAACAGCCCCAGCATTTT
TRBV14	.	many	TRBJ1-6	CASSQAHLGPYNSPLHF	TGTGCCAGCAGCCAAGCCCACCTAGGGCCCTATAATTCACCCCTCCACTTT
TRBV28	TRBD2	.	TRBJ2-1	CASSSPLGLSNEQFF	TGTGCCAGCAGTTCTCCCCTGGGACTATCCAATGAGCAGTTCTTC
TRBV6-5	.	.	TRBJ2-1	CASSYLGVGRSSYNEQFF	TGTGCCAGCAGTTACCTCGGCGTTGGGAGGAGCTCCTACAATGAGCAGTTCTTC
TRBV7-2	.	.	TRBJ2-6	CASSSGGSAGANVLTF	TGTGCCAGCAGCTCCGGGGGATCGGCTGGGGCCAACGTCCTGACTTTC
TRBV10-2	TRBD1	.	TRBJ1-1	CASSVTGGTEAFF	TGCGCCAGCAGTGTGACAGGGGGCACTGAAGCTTTCTTT
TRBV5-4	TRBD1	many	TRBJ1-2	CASSVDRGRGYTF	TGTGCCAGCAGCGTGGACAGGGGGCGAGGCTACACCTTC
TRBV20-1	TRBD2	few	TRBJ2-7	CSARDQLAGALYEQYF	TGCAGTGCTAGAGATCAGCTAGCGGGAGCCTTGTACGAGCAGTACTTC
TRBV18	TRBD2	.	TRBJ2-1	CASSPPGLSYNEQFF	TGTGCCAGCTCACCCCCGGGACTATCCTACAATGAGCAGTTCTTC
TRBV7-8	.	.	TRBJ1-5	CASSLTVGDLNSNQPQHF	TGTGCCAGCAGCTTAACTGTAGGGGATCTGAATAGCAATCAGCCCCAGCATTTT
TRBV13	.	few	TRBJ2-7	CASSLGGGQGAYEQYF	TGTGCCAGCAGCTTAGGCGGGGGCCAAGGGGCCTACGAGCAGTACTTC
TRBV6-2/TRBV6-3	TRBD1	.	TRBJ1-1	CASTLTGTENTEAFF	TGTGCCAGCACCTTGACCGGGACAGAGAACACTGAAGCTTTCTTT
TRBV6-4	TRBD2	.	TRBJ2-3	CASSASGSGPDTQYF	TGTGCCAGCAGTGCTAGCGGAAGCGGTCCAGATACGCAGTATTTT
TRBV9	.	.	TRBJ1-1	CASSSPGGVNTEAFF	TGTGCCAGCAGCTCTCCGGGAGGCGTGAACACTGAAGCTTTCTTT
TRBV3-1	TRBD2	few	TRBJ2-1	CASSRPTSGRNEQFF	TGTGCCAGCAGCCGACCGACTAGCGGGAGGAATGAGCAGTTCTTC
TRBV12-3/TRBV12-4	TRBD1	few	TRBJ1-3	CASMVRGGAFTIYF	TGTGCCAGCATGGTCCGAGGGGGCGCCTTCACCATATATTTT
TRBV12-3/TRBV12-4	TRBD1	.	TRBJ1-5	CASSPTGASNQPQHF	TGTGCCAGCAGCCCGACAGGGGCAAGCAATCAGCCCCAGCATTTT
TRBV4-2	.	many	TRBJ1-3	CASSQSPGNTIYF	TGTGCCAGCAGCCAATCACCCGGAAACACCATATATTTT
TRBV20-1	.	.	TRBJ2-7	CSALAEGTYEQYF	TGCAGTGCCTTAGCGGAAGGGACCTACGAGCAGTACTTC
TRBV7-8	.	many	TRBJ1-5	CASSREGNQPQHF	TGTGCCAGCAGCCGTGAAGGCAATCAGCCCCAGCATTTT
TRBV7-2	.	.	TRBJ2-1	CASSLDGAYYNEQFF	TGTGCCAGCAGCTTAGACGGGGCTTATTACAATGAGCAGTTCTTC
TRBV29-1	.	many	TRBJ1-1	CSVEEGKEAFF	TGCAGCGTTGAAGAGGGGAAGGAAGCTTTCTTT
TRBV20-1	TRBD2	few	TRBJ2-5	CSARVATSGQETQYF	TGCAGTGCTAGAGTCGCGACTAGCGGACAAGAGACCCAGTACTTC
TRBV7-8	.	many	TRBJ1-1	CASSEVGGGTEAFF	TGTGCCAGCAGCGAAGTTGGCGGAGGGACTGAAGCTTTCTTT
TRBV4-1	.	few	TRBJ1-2	CASSQGHEFNYGYTF	TGCGCCAGCAGCCAAGGACACGAGTTTAACTATGGCTACACCTTC
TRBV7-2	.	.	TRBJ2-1	CASSRGGAEQFF	TGTGCCAGCAGCCGAGGCGGGGCTGAGCAGTTCTTC
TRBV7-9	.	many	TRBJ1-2	CASSLAGQVYGYTF	TGTGCCAGCAGCTTAGCGGGGCAGGTCTATGGCTACACCTTC
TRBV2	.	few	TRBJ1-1	CASKSNTGRLNTEAFF	TGTGCCAGCAAATCTAACACAGGGAGATTGAACACTGAAGCTTTCTTT
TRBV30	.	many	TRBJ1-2	CAWSAARDNYGYTF	TGTGCCTGGAGTGCGGCCAGGGATAACTATGGCTACACCTTC
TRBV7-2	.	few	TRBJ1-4	CASSPYRTGTGREKLFF	TGTGCCAGCAGTCCCTACAGAACAGGGACCGGGAGGGAAAAACTGTTTTTT
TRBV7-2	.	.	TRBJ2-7	CASSLMVGADYEQYF	TGTGCCAGCAGCTTAATGGTGGGGGCGGATTACGAGCAGTACTTC
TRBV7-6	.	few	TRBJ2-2	CASSLVVGETGELFF	TGTGCCAGCAGCTTAGTTGTGGGAGAAACCGGGGAGCTGTTTTTT
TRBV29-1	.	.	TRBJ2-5	CSVDSPGLQETQYF	TGCAGCGTTGACTCTCCCGGATTGCAAGAGACCCAGTACTTC
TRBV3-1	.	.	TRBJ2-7	CASPAGSGLSYEQYF	TGTGCCAGCCCCGCAGGTAGCGGTTTATCCTACGAGCAGTACTTC
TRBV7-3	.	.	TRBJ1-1	CASSFRGAGEAFF	TGTGCCAGCAGCTTCCGAGGGGCTGGTGAAGCTTTCTTT
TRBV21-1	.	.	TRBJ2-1	CASSKANRVWCREQFF	TGTGCCAGCAGCAAAGCAAACCGAGTTTGGTGTCGTGAGCAGTTCTTC
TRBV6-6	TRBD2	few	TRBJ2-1	CASSSTGTSGRYNEQFF	TGTGCCAGCAGTTCCACCGGGACTAGCGGGAGGTACAATGAGCAGTTCTTC
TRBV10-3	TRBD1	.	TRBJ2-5	CASEGDSEETQYF	TGTGCCTCTGAGGGGGACAGTGAAGAGACCCAGTACTTC
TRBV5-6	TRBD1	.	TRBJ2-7	CASSAPGQIYEQYF	TGTGCCAGCAGCGCTCCGGGACAGATCTACGAGCAGTACTTC
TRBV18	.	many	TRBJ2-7	CASSPVRDNYEQYF	TGTGCCAGCTCACCGGTTCGGGACAACTACGAGCAGTACTTC
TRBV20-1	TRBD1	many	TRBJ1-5	CSATSDRAEYSNQPQHF	TGCAGTGCTACCTCGGACAGGGCAGAATATAGCAATCAGCCCCAGCATTTT
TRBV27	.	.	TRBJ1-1	CASRRYQALRAFF	TGTGCCAGCAGAAGGTACCAGGCGCTTAGGGCTTTCTTT
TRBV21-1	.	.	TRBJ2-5	CATNPGKKETQYF	TGTGCCACGAACCCAGGGAAGAAAGAGACCCAGTACTTC
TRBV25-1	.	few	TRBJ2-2	CASSETLGGGANTGELFF	TGTGCCAGCAGTGAAACCCTTGGAGGGGGCGCGAACACCGGGGAGCTGTTTTTT